These T cell receptor beta chains were read from a single sample in a study of shared clonotypes between healthy human individuals. Generated by immunoSEQ multiplex PCR, the TCRdb table keeps only in-frame clones and is missing some. The sample yields 660,000 or so clones, around 96% seen once. The sequenced sample was naive CD8+ T cells sorted from blood. The receptors come from a young woman in good health. Each CDR3 is given with its conserved first and last residue. A D gene is named only where the DNA matches it firmly.

CDR3 protein: CASRQVPGQTQYF
J gene: TRBJ2-3
D gene: .
V gene: TRBV28

CDR3 protein: CASSLWSSGTNEQFF
J gene: TRBJ2-1
D gene: TRBD2
V gene: TRBV28

CDR3 protein: CASSYSAGGYNEQFF
J gene: TRBJ2-1
D gene: TRBD2
V gene: TRBV6-5

CDR3 protein: CASSKGLAGDTGELFF
J gene: TRBJ2-2
D gene: TRBD2
V gene: TRBV5-4

CDR3 protein: CASSPTRGNYNEQFF
J gene: TRBJ2-1
D gene: .
V gene: TRBV18

CDR3 protein: CASSPGTYEQYF
J gene: TRBJ2-7
D gene: .
V gene: TRBV11-2

CDR3 protein: CASSSPWAGVIYEQYF
J gene: TRBJ2-7
D gene: TRBD2
V gene: TRBV7-2

CDR3 protein: CASSWGPLSSSYNEQFF
J gene: TRBJ2-1
D gene: .
V gene: TRBV5-4

CDR3 protein: CASSIGASGPYNEQFF
J gene: TRBJ2-1
D gene: .
V gene: TRBV19

CDR3 protein: CASSPLGLAENTDTQYF
J gene: TRBJ2-3
D gene: TRBD2
V gene: TRBV4-1

CDR3 protein: CASSPQDGEPTEAFF
J gene: TRBJ1-1
D gene: .
V gene: TRBV28

CDR3 protein: CASSAASDSSNEQFF
J gene: TRBJ2-1
D gene: .
V gene: TRBV6-5

CDR3 protein: CASSAAETQYF
J gene: TRBJ2-5
D gene: .
V gene: TRBV25-1

CDR3 protein: CASSSTSGRAAYEQYF
J gene: TRBJ2-7
D gene: TRBD2
V gene: TRBV7-8

CDR3 protein: CAWRDGQGVWEKLFF
J gene: TRBJ1-4
D gene: TRBD1
V gene: TRBV30

CDR3 protein: CASSLGGQGRVSYEQYF
J gene: TRBJ2-7
D gene: TRBD1
V gene: TRBV5-5

CDR3 protein: CASSYRGSNYGYTF
J gene: TRBJ1-2
D gene: .
V gene: TRBV6-5

CDR3 protein: CASSFPAGIDYGYTF
J gene: TRBJ1-2
D gene: .
V gene: TRBV7-9

CDR3 protein: CASSLFGTGISGNTIYF
J gene: TRBJ1-3
D gene: TRBD1
V gene: TRBV28

CDR3 protein: CASSSPTSGKGNEQFF
J gene: TRBJ2-1
D gene: TRBD2
V gene: TRBV7-6

CDR3 protein: CASSIRQGPYEQYF
J gene: TRBJ2-7
D gene: TRBD1
V gene: TRBV28

CDR3 protein: CASSGLGTEAFF
J gene: TRBJ1-1
D gene: .
V gene: TRBV6-6

CDR3 protein: CASSPNTGTAAGGYTF
J gene: TRBJ1-2
D gene: .
V gene: TRBV27

CDR3 protein: CSARDSGTQYF
J gene: TRBJ2-5
D gene: .
V gene: TRBV20-1

CDR3 protein: CASSYSILAGAREQFF
J gene: TRBJ2-1
D gene: TRBD2
V gene: TRBV6-5

CDR3 protein: CASTLWGANTGELFF
J gene: TRBJ2-2
D gene: .
V gene: TRBV19

CDR3 protein: CASSHTNTATDTQYF
J gene: TRBJ2-3
D gene: .
V gene: TRBV4-1

CDR3 protein: CATSSGGVTETQYF
J gene: TRBJ2-5
D gene: TRBD2
V gene: TRBV15

CDR3 protein: CASRGTSSNQPQHF
J gene: TRBJ1-5
D gene: .
V gene: TRBV28

CDR3 protein: CASSPNSGQGYNEQFF
J gene: TRBJ2-1
D gene: TRBD1
V gene: TRBV28

CDR3 protein: CASSKIKRSSYNEQFF
J gene: TRBJ2-1
D gene: .
V gene: TRBV27

CDR3 protein: CASSWVGLAGGDTQYF
J gene: TRBJ2-3
D gene: TRBD2
V gene: TRBV28

CDR3 protein: CASSVSTLNTEAFF
J gene: TRBJ1-1
D gene: .
V gene: TRBV9

CDR3 protein: CASSLRMLNQPQHF
J gene: TRBJ1-5
D gene: .
V gene: TRBV28

CDR3 protein: CASSDYNRDFFYEQYF
J gene: TRBJ2-7
D gene: .
V gene: TRBV10-2

CDR3 protein: CATSRERGRRVEAFF
J gene: TRBJ1-1
D gene: TRBD1
V gene: TRBV15

CDR3 protein: CASSFAGGPYNEQFF
J gene: TRBJ2-1
D gene: TRBD2
V gene: TRBV5-1

CDR3 protein: CASSLARHEQYF
J gene: TRBJ2-7
D gene: .
V gene: TRBV7-2

CDR3 protein: CASGLAGGRYEQYF
J gene: TRBJ2-7
D gene: TRBD2
V gene: TRBV6-1

CDR3 protein: CASGPGTSGYNEQFF
J gene: TRBJ2-1
D gene: TRBD2
V gene: TRBV28

CDR3 protein: CASSRENSNQPQHF
J gene: TRBJ1-5
D gene: .
V gene: TRBV6-1

CDR3 protein: CSAWGEGRQFF
J gene: TRBJ2-1
D gene: .
V gene: TRBV29-1

CDR3 protein: CASSLAEADGYTF
J gene: TRBJ1-2
D gene: .
V gene: TRBV28

CDR3 protein: CASMDRRRPNVLTF
J gene: TRBJ2-6
D gene: .
V gene: TRBV19

CDR3 protein: CASTRTGGGYEQYF
J gene: TRBJ2-7
D gene: TRBD1
V gene: TRBV7-9

CDR3 protein: CASSLVAGANVLTF
J gene: TRBJ2-6
D gene: .
V gene: TRBV7-8

CDR3 protein: CASSFAGAGTEAFF
J gene: TRBJ1-1
D gene: .
V gene: TRBV28

CDR3 protein: CASSLRQGGRTYEQYF
J gene: TRBJ2-7
D gene: .
V gene: TRBV7-2

CDR3 protein: CASSLGRGNQPQHF
J gene: TRBJ1-5
D gene: .
V gene: TRBV5-1

CDR3 protein: CASSPTLGETQYF
J gene: TRBJ2-5
D gene: .
V gene: TRBV7-3